This record covers a single TCR beta chain. These data belong to a study of blood T cell repertoires in COVID-19. Study overall: Both acute and convalescent COVID-19 samples were obtained from the United States, Italy and Spain.

Original handling: Estimation of nucleated cell counts was performed using reference gene primer amplification. The assay was immunoSEQ multiplex PCR, and TCRdb's table has in-frame clones only and misses some. That table supplies the V and J calls and clone size; D and trimming were determined from the DNA. The sample consists of 200,000 to 300,000 clones, around 88% of them appearing once. The sample taken for sequencing was PBMCs or T cells enriched from blood (not recorded which). The receptor was isolated from a woman in her 40s with acute COVID-19.

Written as DNA, the CDR3 is TGTGCCAGCAGTTTAAGGGGACTAGCGTACACCGGATCCCAGTACTTC. It yields the protein CASSLRGLAYTGSQYF. The J gene is TRBJ2-5, the V gene TRBV27; 10 nucleotides agree with TRBD2. CDR1 and CDR2 from the germline V gene are MNHEY and SMNVEV (reference sequence). V was pared by 2 bases and J by 9 bases, with 12 bases of the junction left unmatched. The length of the CDR3 is 16 residues.